This passage covers 17 T cell receptor beta chains from one sample sequenced in a study of blood T cell repertoires in COVID-19. Assay used: immunoSEQ multiplex PCR; TCRdb lists only in-frame clones, some missing. The sample holds about 52,000 clones, over 75% seen once. Sequencing was done on a sample of peripheral blood. The receptors here all came from an elderly man with COVID-19, enrolled during active disease.

V is TRBV2 and J is TRBJ1-3; D remains ambiguous. Germline V gene data show CDR1 as SNHLY and CDR2 as FYNNEI. This CDR3 region has 14 residues. The V end lost 4 bases, the J end lost 2 bases, and 9 bases lay between the germline ends. In nucleotides, the CDR3 is TGTGCCAGCAGTGTACGGGGAACTGGAAACACCATATATTTT. This translates into CASSVRGTGNTIYF.

The chain is built from TRBV4-2 and TRBJ1-2, with 8 bases aligning to TRBD1. Per germline, CDR1 LGHNA and CDR2 YNFKEQ. J was trimmed by 3 bases and V by 3 bases; bases with no gene match: 9. The CDR3 is made up of 16 amino acids. The CDR3 nucleotides read TGTGCCAGCAGCCACCTCGGACAGGGCGGGGACTATGGCTACACCTTC. Amino acids: CASSHLGQGGDYGYTF.

This clone was detected a few times. J is TRBJ1-2 and V is TRBV3-1 (or the pseudogene TRBV3-2); D is uncertain. CDR1 LGHDT and CDR2 YNNKEL come from the germline V gene (reference sequence). The V and J ends lost 0 bases and 1 base respectively, with 15 bases between them. The CDR3 length is 17 residues. The CDR3 reads CASSQDLWQDYNYGYTF. The DNA of the CDR3 is TGTGCCAGCAGCCAAGATCTATGGCAGGACTATAACTATGGCTACACCTTC.

The chain combines TRBV27 with TRBJ1-1; 7 bases map to TRBD1. The CDR3 consists of 16 residues. Trimming at V came to 8 bases and at J to 0 bases, leaving 12 bases not matched to a gene. CDR1 and CDR2 (germline): MNHEY, SMNVEV (reference sequence). This CDR3 reads CASSGGTAKMNTEAFF. The DNA of the CDR3 is TGTGCCAGCTCAGGAGGGACAGCTAAAATGAACACTGAAGCTTTCTTT.

The chain recombines TRBV7-8 with TRBJ1-2; 8 bases match TRBD1. Germline trimming cut 5 bases from V and 7 bases from J; bases unmatched to any gene: 3. The V gene's germline CDR1 is SGHVS and CDR2 FQNEAQ. This CDR3 region has 12 residues. This CDR3 reads CASSQDRGGYTF. In DNA, the CDR3 is TGTGCCAGCAGCCAAGACAGGGGTGGCTACACCTTC.

About this clone itself: Other DNA sequences in this specimen translate into the identical CDR3. The rearrangement uses TRBV6-1 and TRBJ2-7, with 11 bases aligning to TRBD1. V trimming: 3 bases; J trimming: 3 bases; junction bases outside the gene matches: 1. The CDR3 sequence is 14 residues long. CDR1 and CDR2 from the germline V gene are MNHNS and SASEGT. CDR3 region: CASSDGTGGYEQYF. DNA for the CDR3: TGTGCCAGCAGTGATGGGACAGGGGGCTACGAGCAGTACTTC.

The genes are TRBV5-6 and TRBJ1-6; 9 nucleotides match TRBD1. CDR1 SGHDT and CDR2 YYEEEE come from the germline V gene. The CDR3 is made up of 17 amino acids. The V segment lost 5 bases and the J segment 5 bases; nucleotides outside the gene matches: 11. CDR3 amino acids: CASSLGTGILDNSPLHF. The CDR3, as DNA: TGTGCCAGCAGTTTAGGGACAGGGATTTTGGATAATTCACCCCTCCACTTT. The full variable domain, completed using reference TRBV5-6 and TRBJ1-6, is DAGVTQSPTHLIKTRGQQVTLRCSPKSGHDTVSWYQQALGQGPQFIFQYYEEEERQRGNFPDRFSGHQFPNYSSELNVNALLLGDSALYLCASSLGTGILDNSPLHFGNGTRLTVT.

This chain uses TRBV27 with TRBJ2-4; TRBD2 matches at 8 bases. The CDR3 runs 16 residues. From germline, CDR1 is MNHEY and CDR2 SMNVEV (reference sequence). Unmatched junction bases numbered 12, after V lost 5 bases and J lost 6 bases. CDR3 nucleotide sequence: TGTGCCAGCAGTACCCCGGGAGCGGGAGACGTAAACATTCAGTACTTC. It is translated as CASSTPGAGDVNIQYF.

This clone was detected a few times. The V and J genes are TRBV12-3 or TRBV12-4 and TRBJ1-1; D is uncertain. The CDR3 has 12 residues. Trimming removed 6 bases from V and 10 bases from J, with 15 bases in between. CDR3 coding DNA: TGTGCCAGCAGCCTTTTAACGGCGGGAGCTTTCTTT. Translated, it gives CASSLLTAGAFF.

This chain uses TRBV10-1 with TRBJ2-4, with D possibly TRBD1 on 5 matching bases. The CDR3 is 18 residues long. V was clipped by 6 bases and J by 0 bases, with 21 bases between them. CDR1 is WNHNN and CDR2 is SYGVQD in the germline V gene (reference sequence). This CDR3 is CASRAQGLSRLAKNIQYF. Written as DNA, the CDR3 is TGCGCCAGCAGGGCCCAGGGCCTCTCCCGACTAGCCAAAAACATTCAGTACTTC.

This clone appeared once. V is TRBV5-4 and J is TRBJ1-2; D is undetermined. The CDR3 contains 13 residues. Per germline, CDR1 SGHNT and CDR2 YYREEE (reference sequence). Trimming took 4 bases from V and 4 from J, leaving 11 bases between them. The CDR3 nucleotides read TGTGCCAGCAGCCCGGCACGGGGCTATGGCTACACCTTC. This codes for CASSPARGYGYTF.

The chain carries TRBV28 and TRBJ1-2; possibly TRBD1 for D (5 bases). The germline V gene encodes CDR1 MDHEN and CDR2 SYDVKM. The CDR3 has 13 amino acids. V gave up 5 bases and J gave up 7 bases, with 14 bases separating them. The CDR3 DNA reads TGTGCCAGCAGTCCAGGAGGGGTCGGTGGCTACACCTTC. Its translation: CASSPGGVGGYTF.

The J gene is TRBJ1-1, the V gene TRBV6-2 or TRBV6-3; D gene unclear. Trimming stripped 6 bases from V and 1 base from J, with 9 bases between. Germline V CDR1 and CDR2: MNHEY, SVGEGT. The CDR3 totals 13 residues. The CDR3 loop reads CASSGGPNTEAFF. The CDR3, as DNA: TGTGCCAGCAGCGGAGGGCCGAACACTGAAGCTTTCTTT.

This clone was found once. V gene TRBV7-2 combines with J gene TRBJ1-5, with D hard to call. V lost 1 base and J 0 bases, leaving 7 bases between the germline ends. The germline V gene has CDR1 SGHTA and CDR2 FQGNSA. This CDR3 comprises 15 residues. This CDR3 is CASSLETDSNQPQHF. In nucleotides, the CDR3 is TGTGCCAGCAGCTTAGAAACAGATAGCAATCAGCCCCAGCATTTT.

The chain is built from TRBV4-1 and TRBJ2-2; 7 bases line up with TRBD1. CDR3 length: 16 residues. Germline CDR1 and CDR2: MGHRA and YSYEKL. J was trimmed by 8 bases and V by 3 bases; bases with no gene match: 12. The CDR3 DNA sequence: TGCGCCAGCAGCCAGGATTATCGACAGGGCAGAGGGGAGCTGTTTTTT. This gives the protein CASSQDYRQGRGELFF.

This chain joins TRBV4-1 and TRBJ1-2; no firm D call. This CDR3 is 16 amino acids long. Germline values: CDR1 MGHRA, CDR2 YSYEKL. The V and J ends lost 1 base and 4 bases respectively, with 16 bases between them. The CDR3 DNA is TGCGCCAGCAGCCAAGGGGGTGCGGGAGAGAGCTATGGCTACACCTTC. It encodes CASSQGGAGESYGYTF.

The chain carries TRBV5-6 and TRBJ1-2; a weak D match, TRBD1 (6 bases). Deletions cut 1 base from V and 0 bases from J, with 16 bases between. This CDR3 has 17 amino acids. The V gene's germline CDR1 is SGHDT and CDR2 YYEEEE. The CDR3 bases are TGTGCCAGCAGCTTGTACGCTGCAGGGGCATCTAACTATGGCTACACCTTC. Its translation: CASSLYAAGASNYGYTF.